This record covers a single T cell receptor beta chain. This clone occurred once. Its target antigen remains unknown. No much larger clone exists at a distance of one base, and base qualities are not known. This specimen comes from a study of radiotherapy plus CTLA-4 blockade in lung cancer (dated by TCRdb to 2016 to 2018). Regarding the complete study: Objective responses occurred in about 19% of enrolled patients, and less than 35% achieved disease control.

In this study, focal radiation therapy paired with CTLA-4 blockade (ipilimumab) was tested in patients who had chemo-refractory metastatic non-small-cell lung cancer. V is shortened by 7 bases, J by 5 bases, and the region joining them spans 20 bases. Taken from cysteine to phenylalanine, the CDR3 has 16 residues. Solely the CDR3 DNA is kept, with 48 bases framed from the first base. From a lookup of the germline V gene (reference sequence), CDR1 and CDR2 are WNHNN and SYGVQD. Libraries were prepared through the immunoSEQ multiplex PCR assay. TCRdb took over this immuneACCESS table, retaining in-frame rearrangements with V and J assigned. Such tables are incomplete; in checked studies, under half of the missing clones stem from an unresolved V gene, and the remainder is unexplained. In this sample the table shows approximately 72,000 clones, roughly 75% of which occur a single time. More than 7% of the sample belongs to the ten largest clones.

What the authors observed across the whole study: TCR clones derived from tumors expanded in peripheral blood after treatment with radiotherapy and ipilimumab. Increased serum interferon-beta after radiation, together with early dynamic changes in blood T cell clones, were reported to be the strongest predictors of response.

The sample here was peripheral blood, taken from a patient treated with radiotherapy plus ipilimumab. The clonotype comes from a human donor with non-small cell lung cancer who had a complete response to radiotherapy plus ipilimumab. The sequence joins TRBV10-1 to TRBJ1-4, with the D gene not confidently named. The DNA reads TGCGCCAGCAACAACCGAGGAAATCTTCAGAATGAAAAACTGTTTTTT. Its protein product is CASNNRGNLQNEKLFF.